The clone carrying this TCR beta chain appeared many times. The data are from a study of T cells in Graves' hyperthyroidism and ophthalmopathy. Looked up from germline, CDR1 is DFQATT and CDR2 is SNEGSKA (reference sequence). V was shortened by 3 bases and J by 8 bases, with 10 bases between the two germline ends. This CDR3 is built from 12 residues. The investigators amplified TCR beta CDR3 regions from RNA transcripts. The HTBI primer set served for first-round RT-PCR of the TCR CDR3. TCRdb re-called the multiplex PCR reads with MiXCR, one entry per CDR3 protein. The table lists about 96,000 distinct CDR3 sequences, under 65% of them singletons, with about 25% in the top ten.

The specimen was blood. The receptor was isolated from a woman between 35 and 50 years old with Graves' hyperthyroidism. The rearrangement joins TRBV20-1 to TRBJ1-4; no clear D. Here the CDR3 DNA reads TGCAGTGCTAGCTCGCCCCTCGAAAAACTGTTTTTT. It encodes CSASSPLEKLFF.